Presented here are 32 T cell receptor beta chains from one specimen sequenced in a study of blood T cell repertoires in COVID-19. Sequencing was performed with immunoSEQ multiplex PCR; in TCRdb, only in-frame clones are kept and a portion is missing. Of over 110,000 clones detected, about 80% appear once; the ten largest clones hold approximately 3.5%. Material for sequencing was peripheral blood. These receptors originate from a man in his 70s who had recovered from COVID-19.

This clone was found once. The chain links TRBV27 to TRBJ1-1; D is possibly TRBD1 (5 bases). The V end lost 2 bases, the J end lost 5 bases, and 12 bases lay between the germline ends. The CDR3 contains 14 residues. The germline gives CDR1 MNHEY, CDR2 SMNVEV (reference sequence). The CDR3 protein is CASSLLGEGTEAFF. DNA of the CDR3: TGTGCCAGCAGTTTACTAGGGGAGGGAACTGAAGCTTTCTTT.

CDR3 nucleotide sequence: TGTGCCAGCAGCGTATGGGACAGGGCTACCTACGAGCAGTACTTC. Its translation is CASSVWDRATYEQYF. The chain links TRBV5-6 to TRBJ2-7, with 9 bases aligning to TRBD1. This CDR3 is 15 amino acids long. In germline, CDR1 is SGHDT, CDR2 YYEEEE. V shed 4 bases, J shed 2 bases, and the junction held 7 bases outside the gene matches.

J is TRBJ2-1 and V is TRBV9, with D possibly being TRBD2 (6 bases). This CDR3 spans 13 amino acids. The V and J ends lost 4 bases and 16 bases respectively, with 21 bases between them. The V gene's germline CDR1 is SGDLS and CDR2 YYNGEE. The CDR3 DNA reads as TGTGCCAGCAGCCCCGCGGGCGGGATGGCCTACTTCTTC. It is translated as CASSPAGGMAYFF.

The rearrangement joins TRBV11-2 to TRBJ2-7; 9 bases align to TRBD1. V shed 5 bases and J 5 bases; nucleotides not matched to a gene: 10. The germline V gene encodes CDR1 SGHAT and CDR2 FQNNGV. The CDR3 spans 15 residues. The CDR3 protein is CASSQVGTGSNEQYF. In DNA form, the CDR3 reads TGTGCCAGCAGCCAGGTCGGGACAGGGTCTAACGAGCAGTACTTC.

This clone was counted a few times. The chain uses TRBV5-1 and TRBJ1-1, with TRBD1 as a possible D gene (5 bases). V was cut by 5 bases and J by 5 bases, with 19 bases left in between. The V gene's germline CDR1 is SGHRS and CDR2 YFSETQ. This CDR3 has 15 residues. CDR3 DNA: TGCGCCAGCAGTTTGACAGATCGATTCGGTACTGAAGCTTTCTTT. Translating gives CASSLTDRFGTEAFF.

This clone has a handful of counts. The V gene is TRBV4-1, the J gene TRBJ2-3; 12 bases match TRBD2. The CDR3 length is 20 residues. Trimming removed 4 bases from V and 0 bases from J; junction bases left unmatched: 14. The V gene's germline CDR1 is MGHRA and CDR2 YSYEKL. The CDR3 DNA reads TGCGCCAGCAGCCCCCCTGCAAAGGGCGGGACTAGCGGGAGCACAGATACGCAGTATTTT. Amino acid sequence: CASSPPAKGGTSGSTDTQYF.

This sequence joins TRBV29-1 and TRBJ1-2; 11 bases map to TRBD1. The trim removed 7 bases at V and 8 bases at J, leaving 6 bases unmatched. The CDR3 loop spans 12 amino acids. Germline assignment: CDR1 SQVTM and CDR2 ANQGSEA. The CDR3 is CSGGQGVYGYTF. As DNA, the CDR3 is TGCAGCGGGGGACAGGGGGTTTACGGCTACACCTTC.

This chain links TRBV12-3 or TRBV12-4 with TRBJ1-1, with D possibly TRBD1 on 5 matching bases. V gave up 3 bases and J gave up 6 bases, with 11 bases separating them. The CDR3 extends over 13 amino acids. The CDR3 spells CASSLGGPAEAFF. In nucleotides, the CDR3 is TGTGCCAGCAGTTTGGGGGGACCCGCTGAAGCTTTCTTT.

The J gene is TRBJ2-5, the V gene TRBV18; 8 bases are a match to TRBD2. The ends lost 4 bases at V and 4 bases at J; junction bases unmatched: 8. Germline CDR1 and CDR2: KGHSH and LQKENI. The CDR3 contains 15 residues. In nucleotides, the CDR3 is TGTGCCAGCTCACGTTCGCTTCTAGCGGGAGAGACCCAGTACTTC. Its translation is CASSRSLLAGETQYF.

This clone was seen a few times. The chain recombines TRBV28 with TRBJ2-7, with 13 nucleotides matching TRBD2. Trimming took 6 bases from V and 6 from J; bases not matched to a gene: 2. Germline V CDR1 and CDR2: MDHEN, SYDVKM. The CDR3 length is 13 residues. CDR3 in DNA: TGTGCCAGCAGACTAGCGGGAGGGCGCGAGCAGTACTTC. It codes for CASRLAGGREQYF.

This chain uses TRBV11-3 with TRBJ1-1, with D perhaps TRBD1 (5 bases). The CDR3 runs to 13 residues. Per the germline V gene, CDR1 is SGHNT and CDR2 is YENEEA. V lost 5 bases, J lost 5 bases, and 12 bases lay in between. CDR3 sequence (DNA): TGTGCCAGCAGCCGGGACTCCAGGACTGAAGCTTTCTTT. Protein: CASSRDSRTEAFF.

CDR3 nucleotides: TGTGCCTGGGGGACTAGCGGGATGTACAATGAGCAGTTCTTC. It encodes CAWGTSGMYNEQFF. The J gene is TRBJ2-1, the V gene TRBV30, with 13 bases fitting TRBD2. The CDR3 consists of 14 residues. The V gene's germline CDR1 is GTSNPN and CDR2 SVGIG (reference sequence). With 5 bases clipped from V and 4 bases from J, the junction kept 2 bases outside the gene matches.

The chain uses TRBV5-4 and TRBJ2-7; TRBD2 aligns across 8 bases. The CDR3 is 15 residues long. CDR1 and CDR2 (germline): SGHNT, YYREEE (reference sequence). J gave up 0 bases and V 2 bases, and 4 bases lay outside the gene matches. The CDR3 sequence is CASSFSGISSYEQYF. DNA for the CDR3: TGTGCCAGCAGCTTTAGCGGGATATCCTCCTACGAGCAGTACTTC.

J is TRBJ2-1 and V is TRBV19; 11 bases are a match to TRBD2. Germline assignment: CDR1 LNHDA and CDR2 SQIVND (reference sequence). J gave up 0 bases and V 3 bases, and 10 bases lay outside the gene matches. The CDR3 is 19 amino acids. The CDR3 is CASSMAAGLAVFSYNEQFF. CDR3 sequence (DNA): TGTGCCAGTAGTATGGCTGCGGGACTAGCGGTTTTCTCCTACAATGAGCAGTTCTTC.

The chain links TRBV12-3 or TRBV12-4 to TRBJ1-1, with D perhaps matching TRBD1 (6 bases). The CDR3 has 13 residues. Trimming took 5 bases from V and 4 from J, leaving 11 bases between them. CDR3 sequence reads: CASSIRGITEAFF. In DNA, the CDR3 is TGTGCCAGCAGTATAAGGGGGATCACTGAAGCTTTCTTT.

In its sample, this clone was seen a few times. The chain employs TRBV4-1 and TRBJ2-3; D gene uncertain. V lost 3 bases and J lost 5, with 9 bases in between. This CDR3 has 13 residues. Germline lookup yields CDR1 MGHRA and CDR2 YSYEKL. CDR3 sequence reads: CASSHPSGDTQYF. Here the CDR3 DNA reads TGCGCCAGCAGCCATCCTTCAGGAGATACGCAGTATTTT.

This chain connects TRBV12-3 or TRBV12-4 to TRBJ2-2; the D is unclear. Deletions cut 3 bases from V and 8 bases from J, with 7 bases between. The CDR3 is 12 amino acids. CDR3 in amino acids: CASSLFGGELFF. The CDR3 bases are TGTGCCAGCAGTTTGTTCGGTGGGGAGCTGTTTTTT.

This sequence joins TRBV3-1 (or the pseudogene TRBV3-2) and TRBJ1-2, with unresolved D. V was clipped by 2 bases and J by 4 bases, with 11 bases between them. This CDR3 comprises 14 residues. The germline gives CDR1 LGHDT, CDR2 YNNKEL (reference sequence). This CDR3 reads CASSQISFPYGYTF. The CDR3 region has the DNA TGTGCCAGCAGCCAAATATCGTTCCCCTATGGCTACACCTTC.

This clone has only a few counts. The chain links TRBV4-3 to TRBJ1-1; tentative D call: TRBD1 (5 bases). Trimming removed 5 bases at V and 5 bases at J, with 21 bases between. The CDR3 length is 16 residues. Germline CDR1 is LGHNA and CDR2 is YSLEER. CDR3 sequence: CASSDEGSRGGTEAFF. The DNA for the CDR3 is TGCGCCAGCAGCGATGAGGGTAGTCGGGGGGGAACTGAAGCTTTCTTT.

V gene TRBV6-6 combines with J gene TRBJ2-3; 10 nucleotides agree with TRBD2. The CDR3 runs 15 residues. With V trimmed by 6 bases and J by 4 bases, 7 bases remained unmatched. Germline V gives CDR1 MNHNY, CDR2 SVGAGI (reference sequence). The CDR3 here is CASSIAGGGPDTQYF. The CDR3 DNA reads TGTGCCAGCAGCATAGCGGGAGGAGGGCCAGATACGCAGTATTTT.

V and J are TRBV7-6 and TRBJ2-1, with D possibly matching TRBD2 (5 bases). Trimming took 0 bases from V and 8 from J, leaving 8 bases between them. CDR3 length: 13 amino acids. From germline, CDR1 is SGHVS and CDR2 FNYEAQ. This CDR3 reads CASSLARDYEQFF. In DNA form, the CDR3 reads TGTGCCAGCAGCTTAGCCCGGGATTATGAGCAGTTCTTC.

This clone was observed once. The rearrangement uses TRBV5-6 and TRBJ2-5, with D maybe TRBD2 (6 bases). CDR1 and CDR2 from the germline V gene are SGHDT and YYEEEE. Trimming removed 2 bases at V and 1 base at J, with 12 bases between. This CDR3 region has 15 residues. CDR3 in amino acids: CASSLAGSVQETQYF. The DNA for the CDR3 is TGTGCCAGCAGCTTAGCGGGCTCGGTCCAAGAGACCCAGTACTTC.

The chain couples TRBV6-2 or TRBV6-3 to TRBJ2-1; 12 bases are a match to TRBD2. With 6 bases clipped from V and 9 bases from J, the junction kept 9 bases outside the gene matches. CDR1 is MNHEY, CDR2 SVGEGT, per germline. CDR3 length equals 15 residues. CDR3 coding DNA: TGTGCCAGCAGCACCGGACTAGCGGGATTTAGTGAGCAGTTCTTC. This translates into CASSTGLAGFSEQFF.

The chain has TRBV3-1 (or the pseudogene TRBV3-2) and TRBJ2-3; 8 bases line up with TRBD2. Germline V gene sequence: CDR1 LGHDT, CDR2 YNNKEL (reference sequence). CDR3 length: 14 residues. The V segment lost 2 bases and the J segment 3 bases; nucleotides outside the gene matches: 1. CDR3 coding DNA: TGTGCCAGCAGCCAATCTAGCGGGACAGATACGCAGTATTTT. It codes for CASSQSSGTDTQYF.

This chain connects TRBV5-1 to TRBJ2-7; D may be TRBD1 (6 bases). V gave up 2 bases and J gave up 2 bases, with 8 bases separating them. Looked up from germline, CDR1 is SGHRS and CDR2 is YFSETQ. The CDR3 loop spans 13 amino acids. The CDR3 loop reads CASSFDRPYEQYF. CDR3 in DNA: TGCGCCAGCAGCTTCGACAGGCCCTACGAGCAGTACTTC.

V and J are TRBV10-3 and TRBJ2-1; 7 bases line up with TRBD2. This CDR3 comprises 14 residues. J lost 9 bases, V lost 3 bases, and 8 bases had no gene match. Germline CDR1 ENHRY, CDR2 SYGVKD. The CDR3 reads CAISDRRERGEQFF. The CDR3 DNA is TGTGCCATCAGTGATAGGCGGGAGAGGGGTGAGCAGTTCTTC.

This chain uses TRBV19 with TRBJ2-7; TRBD2 agrees at 10 bases. V lost 3 bases, J lost 3 bases, and 8 bases stayed unmatched. CDR1 is LNHDA and CDR2 is SQIVND in the germline V gene (reference sequence). This CDR3 region has 16 residues. CDR3: CASSMGRTSGFYEQYF. CDR3 DNA: TGTGCCAGTAGTATGGGCCGGACTAGCGGATTCTACGAGCAGTACTTC.

This clone was seen a single time. V and J are TRBV7-6 and TRBJ2-5; the D is unclear. The CDR3 spans 13 residues. Germline V gives CDR1 SGHVS, CDR2 FNYEAQ. With 7 bases removed from V and 1 base from J, the gap between germline ends came to 10 bases. CDR3 amino acids: CASKSLLQETQYF. As DNA, the CDR3 is TGTGCCAGCAAGAGCCTACTCCAAGAGACCCAGTACTTC. Combining the CDR3 with reference TRBV7-6 and TRBJ2-5 gives the whole variable domain GAGVSQSPRYKVTKRGQDVALRCDPISGHVSLYWYRQALGQGPEFLTYFNYEAQQDKSGLPNDRFSAERPEGSISTLTIQRTEQRDSAMYRCASKSLLQETQYFGPGTRLLVL.

The CDR3 sequence is CASSYQGIGELFF. CDR3 bases: TGTGCCAGCAGTTACCAGGGCATCGGGGAGCTGTTTTTT. The rearrangement uses TRBV6-2 or TRBV6-3 and TRBJ2-2; a possible D gene is TRBD1 (5 bases). The germline CDR1 and CDR2 sequences are MNHEY and SVGEGT. The CDR3 extends over 13 amino acids. Trimming stripped 2 bases from V and 7 bases from J, with 8 bases between.

The chain uses TRBV6-5 and TRBJ2-7; TRBD1 is a possible D gene (6 bases). The V end was cut by 7 bases, the J end by 5 bases, with 21 bases between. The V gene's germline CDR1 is MNHEY and CDR2 SVGAGI. The CDR3 spans 15 residues. CDR3 sequence reads: CASTNQALGQNEQYF. In nucleotides, the CDR3 is TGTGCCAGCACCAACCAGGCATTGGGACAAAACGAGCAGTACTTC.

In its sample, this clone was seen once. The rearrangement joins TRBV2 to TRBJ1-2; no definite D call. There are 9 residues in the CDR3. V shed 11 bases and J shed 8 bases, with 9 bases lying between them. Per germline, CDR1 SNHLY and CDR2 FYNNEI. In DNA, the CDR3 is TGTGCCTCAGCAGGAGGCTACACCTTC. This translates into CASAGGYTF.

The V gene is TRBV27, the J gene TRBJ1-5, with 7 bases aligning to TRBD1. Per germline, CDR1 MNHEY and CDR2 SMNVEV (reference sequence). Unmatched junction bases numbered 4, after V lost 9 bases and J lost 2 bases. The CDR3 has 13 residues. CDR3 coding DNA: TGTGCCAGTAGCGGGACAGGCAATCAGCCCCAGCATTTT. Amino acids: CASSGTGNQPQHF.